This T cell receptor (beta chain) was sequenced for a study of CD8 T cells in Susac syndrome. Sequencing of TCR beta covered CD8+ and CD4+ T cells obtained from blood. As to this clonotype: Germline and junction disagree at one end, which may indicate a read error.

Germline-derived CDR1 and CDR2 are SNHLY and FYNNEI. The CDR3 contains 11 residues. When the RNA was reverse transcribed, random hexamers were used with an input of about 0.5 to 1 ug. Multiplex immunoSEQ PCR targeted 54 Vbeta and 13 Jbeta TCR beta segments. From the immunoSEQ multiplex PCR reads, TCRdb called clonotypes with MiXCR, one entry per CDR3 protein. The sample consists of 200,000 or so distinct CDR3 sequences, 90% to 95% of them appearing once. The TCR sequence derives from a human donor with multiple sclerosis. The genes are TRBV2 and TRBJ2-7; a weak D match, TRBD1 (6 bases). The sequenced sample consisted of CD4+ T cells from PBMCs. The CDR3 DNA follows: TGTGCCAGCCGTGAAGGGGGAGCAATTTACTTC. Protein product: CASREGGAIYF.